The 21 T cell receptor beta chains given below trace back to one sample, sequenced in a study of cytomegalovirus exposure and HLA in healthy donors. Primers: 60 Vbeta forward and 13 Jbeta reverse. The data were produced by immunoSEQ multiplex PCR, yet TCRdb's version contains in-frame clones alone and is incomplete. The sample has about 55,000 clones, roughly four fifths seen once. Sequencing was done on a sample of PBMCs. Receptors originate from a man aged 25-45 years in good health and CMV-seronegative.

The rearrangement joins TRBV18 to TRBJ1-2, with no clear D. Germline V lookup: CDR1 KGHSH, CDR2 LQKENI. CDR3 length equals 14 residues. The V and J ends lost 2 bases and 5 bases respectively, with 12 bases between them. CDR3 amino acids: CASSPMGSGYGYTF. The CDR3 nucleotides read TGTGCCAGCTCACCAATGGGGTCGGGGTATGGCTACACCTTC.

The rearrangement joins TRBV29-1 to TRBJ1-2; TRBD1 might be the D (6 bases). CDR3 length equals 13 residues. Germline V gene sequence: CDR1 SQVTM, CDR2 ANQGSEA. V was pared by 4 bases and J by 8 bases, with 17 bases between. CDR3 region: CSVVLAGARGYTF. CDR3 nucleotides: TGCAGCGTTGTTCTCGCGGGGGCTCGGGGCTACACCTTC.

The rearrangement links TRBV19 to TRBJ1-4, with 10 bases identical to TRBD1. Germline V lookup: CDR1 LNHDA, CDR2 SQIVND (reference sequence). J was trimmed by 7 bases and V by 5 bases; bases with no gene match: 7. The CDR3 extends over 15 amino acids. The CDR3 DNA reads TGTGCCAGTAGTGCCGGGACAGGGGATAGTGAAAAACTGTTTTTT. This translates into CASSAGTGDSEKLFF.

The rearrangement links TRBV7-9 to TRBJ2-3; 12 bases are shared with TRBD2. V shed 8 bases, J shed 2 bases, and the junction held 5 bases outside the gene matches. The germline CDR1 and CDR2 sequences are SEHNR and FQNEAQ (reference sequence). The CDR3 runs to 15 residues. The CDR3 here is CASRGLAGNTDTQYF. Written as DNA, the CDR3 is TGTGCCAGCCGTGGACTAGCGGGAAACACAGATACGCAGTATTTT.

V gene TRBV12-5 combines with J gene TRBJ2-1; 9 bases are shared with TRBD1. V lost 7 bases, J lost 2 bases, and 6 bases stayed unmatched. The CDR3 spans 15 residues. CDR1 is LGHNT, CDR2 FRNRAP, per germline. This chain's CDR3 is CASAAGQGTYNEQFF. CDR3 nucleotides: TGTGCTAGTGCTGCGGGACAGGGAACCTACAATGAGCAGTTCTTC.

The chain links TRBV30 to TRBJ1-5; possible D gene TRBD1, 5 bases. Germline V gene data show CDR1 as GTSNPN and CDR2 as SVGIG (reference sequence). The ends were cut back, 2 bases at V and 4 bases at J, with 6 bases in the middle. CDR3 length equals 12 residues. The chain's CDR3 is CAWSKGNQPQHF. The CDR3 DNA reads as TGTGCCTGGAGTAAGGGGAATCAGCCCCAGCATTTT.

The rearrangement links TRBV6-6 to TRBJ1-1; D may be TRBD1 (6 bases). The ends were cut back, 5 bases at V and 4 bases at J, with 11 bases in the middle. Germline CDR1 reads MNHNY; CDR2 reads SVGAGI (reference sequence). The length of the CDR3 is 13 residues. The CDR3: CASSVGQSTEAFF. CDR3 nucleotide sequence: TGTGCCAGCAGTGTAGGACAGTCCACTGAAGCTTTCTTT.

The chain is built from TRBV30 and TRBJ2-1; 10 positions agree with TRBD2. The CDR3 sequence is 15 residues long. CDR1 and CDR2 from the germline V gene are GTSNPN and SVGIG (reference sequence). V dropped 0 bases and J dropped 4; count of bases not matched to a gene: 3. Here the CDR3 DNA reads TGTGCCTGGAGTGTAAAACTAGCGGGGTACAATGAGCAGTTCTTC. Translated, it gives CAWSVKLAGYNEQFF.

V and J are TRBV25-1 and TRBJ2-1, with 10 bases identical to TRBD2. Germline assignment: CDR1 MGHDK and CDR2 SYGVNS. There are 15 residues in the CDR3. V was clipped by 4 bases and J by 5 bases; unmatched bases: 5. The CDR3 DNA follows: TGTGCCAGCAGTGCGGCTAGCGGGGGCAACAATGAGCAGTTCTTC. Translating it yields CASSAASGGNNEQFF.

The gene calls are TRBV18 and TRBJ2-7; a weak D match, TRBD2 (7 bases). CDR3 length: 16 residues. V lost 6 bases and J 5 bases, leaving 23 bases between the germline ends. Germline V gene lookup returns CDR1 KGHSH and CDR2 LQKENI. For the CDR3, the DNA is TGTGCCAGCTCTACCTTCGGGGGGCGGGTTAAGGACGAGCAGTACTTC. This gives the protein CASSTFGGRVKDEQYF.

The chain joins TRBV10-2 to TRBJ2-2; the D is unclear. The germline V gene encodes CDR1 WSHSY and CDR2 SAAADI. V lost 0 bases and J 5 bases, leaving 7 bases between the germline ends. The CDR3 has 14 amino acids. CDR3 sequence (DNA): TGCGCCAGCAGTGAGTCCCTCTCGACCGGGGAGCTGTTTTTT. Translating gives CASSESLSTGELFF.

V and J are TRBV10-2 and TRBJ1-1; possibly TRBD1 for D (5 bases). The CDR3 consists of 13 residues. Germline values: CDR1 WSHSY, CDR2 SAAADI. V lost 5 bases, J lost 1 base, and 8 bases lay in between. This CDR3 is CASSQGKNTEAFF. The CDR3 DNA reads TGCGCCAGCAGTCAGGGAAAGAACACTGAAGCTTTCTTT.

The V and J genes are TRBV9 and TRBJ1-6, with 7 bases identical to TRBD1. Germline CDR1 SGDLS, CDR2 YYNGEE. The CDR3 contains 15 residues. V shed 3 bases, J shed 6 bases, and the junction held 6 bases outside the gene matches. Here the CDR3 DNA reads TGTGCCAGCAGCGACAGGGGAAGCTTTAATTCACCCCTCCACTTT. Translation: CASSDRGSFNSPLHF.

V gene TRBV5-1 combines with J gene TRBJ1-1; TRBD1 matches 7 bases. Germline V gives CDR1 SGHRS, CDR2 YFSETQ. V lost 3 bases and J lost 1; bases outside the gene matches: 3. CDR3 length: 14 amino acids. CDR3 protein: CASSSGTENTEAFF. CDR3 DNA sequence: TGCGCCAGCAGCTCGGGGACAGAGAACACTGAAGCTTTCTTT. Together with reference TRBV5-1 and TRBJ1-1, the CDR3 gives the full variable domain: KAGVTQTPRYLIKTRGQQVTLSCSPISGHRSVSWYQQTPGQGLQFLFEYFSETQRNKGNFPGRFSGRQFSNSRSEMNVSTLELGDSALYLCASSSGTENTEAFFGQGTRLTVV.

The chain employs TRBV2 and TRBJ2-3; D is uncertain. The CDR3 sequence is 12 residues long. CDR1 and CDR2 (germline): SNHLY, FYNNEI. Deletions cut 6 bases from V and 2 bases from J, with 6 bases between. CDR3 DNA: TGTGCCAGCAGCTATAACACAGATACGCAGTATTTT. Its protein is CASSYNTDTQYF.

The rearrangement joins TRBV5-8 to TRBJ2-1, with D possibly matching TRBD1 (5 bases). Germline V gene lookup returns CDR1 SGHTS and CDR2 YDEGEE. The ends were cut back, 5 bases at V and 9 bases at J, with 18 bases in the middle. The CDR3 has 14 amino acids. CDR3 bases: TGTGCCAGCAGGTGGTGGCAGGGCGGTAGTGAGCAGTTCTTC. This gives the protein CASRWWQGGSEQFF.

The chain carries TRBV7-6 and TRBJ1-6; D is perhaps TRBD1 (5 bases). The CDR3 length is 16 residues. Germline V gene data show CDR1 as SGHVS and CDR2 as FNYEAQ. The V gene lost 4 bases and the J gene lost 8 bases, with 18 bases spanning the gap. The DNA of the CDR3 is TGTGCCAGCAGCTCTCGTTATGGCAGGGAAGATTCACCCCTCCACTTT. Protein: CASSSRYGREDSPLHF.

This chain links TRBV7-2 with TRBJ1-1; D is undetermined. Germline-derived CDR1 and CDR2 are SGHTA and FQGNSA. Deletions cut 2 bases from V and 4 bases from J, with 11 bases between. The CDR3 contains 14 residues. The CDR3, as DNA: TGTGCCAGCAGCTTAACCGGGTCGGGCACTGAAGCTTTCTTT. Amino acid sequence: CASSLTGSGTEAFF.

The V gene is TRBV18, the J gene TRBJ2-6; tentatively, D is TRBD2 (6 bases). The germline V and J ends were trimmed by 0 bases and 2 bases, with 20 bases remaining between them. The CDR3 loop spans 20 amino acids. CDR1 and CDR2 (germline): KGHSH, LQKENI. This chain's CDR3 is CASSPPNAGRAPTGANVLTF. The CDR3 nucleotides read TGTGCCAGCTCACCACCAAACGCGGGAAGGGCGCCGACTGGGGCCAACGTCCTGACTTTC.

This chain joins TRBV4-3 and TRBJ1-5; D is unclear. This CDR3 region has 15 residues. Germline V CDR1 and CDR2: LGHNA, YSLEER. Trimming removed 0 bases at V and 5 bases at J, with 11 bases between. Here the CDR3 reads CASSQDPGGYQPQHF. CDR3 in DNA: TGCGCCAGCAGCCAAGATCCCGGAGGGTATCAGCCCCAGCATTTT.

This clone was picked up one time. The chain links TRBV6-5 to TRBJ1-6, with 7 bases fitting TRBD1. CDR3 size: 15 residues. The V gene's germline CDR1 is MNHEY and CDR2 SVGAGI. Losses at the gene ends were 5 bases for V and 2 bases for J; bases not matched to a gene: 3. Written as DNA, the CDR3 is TGTGCCAGCAGTCCGACAGGGACCTATAATTCACCCCTCCACTTT. Its translation: CASSPTGTYNSPLHF.